These 11 T cell receptor beta chains were all obtained from the same sample, sequenced in a study of long-term antiretroviral therapy in people with HIV. This was the immunoSEQ v3.0 assay at survey level. Clones were sequenced by immunoSEQ multiplex PCR, and TCRdb holds only the in-frame ones, with some missing. The sample has approximately 26,000 clones, 65% to 80% seen once; the top ten hold approximately 11%. Sequencing was performed on unsorted PBMCs, taken 1.2 years after starting antiretroviral therapy. These receptors all come from a woman aged 40 to 50 with HIV.

The CDR3 sequence is CASSLLTAYGYTF. The CDR3, as DNA: TGTGCCAGCAGCCTCCTGACAGCCTATGGCTACACCTTC. The rearrangement links TRBV7-2 to TRBJ1-2, with D tentatively TRBD1 (5 bases). Looked up from germline, CDR1 is SGHTA and CDR2 is FQGNSA. CDR3 length: 13 residues. Trimming shortened V by 5 bases and J by 4 bases, and 11 bases separated the two germline ends.

This clone was observed a single time. Written as DNA, the CDR3 is TGTGCCTGGGAGACAGGGGGGGAAAAACTGTTTTTT. Its protein product is CAWETGGEKLFF. This chain connects TRBV30 to TRBJ1-4; TRBD1 aligns across 9 bases. Trimming took 5 bases from V and 8 from J; bases not matched to a gene: 3. The CDR3 sequence is 12 residues long. Germline lookup yields CDR1 GTSNPN and CDR2 SVGIG (reference sequence).

The chain carries TRBV19 and TRBJ1-1; D unresolved. From germline, CDR1 is LNHDA and CDR2 SQIVND (reference sequence). This CDR3 is built from 12 residues. Trimming removed 3 bases from V and 4 bases from J, with 6 bases in between. CDR3 nucleotide sequence: TGTGCCAGTAGTATTACCCGCACTGAAGCTTTCTTT. Residues: CASSITRTEAFF.

This sequence joins TRBV5-4 and TRBJ2-5; D uncertain. CDR3 length equals 16 residues. CDR1 and CDR2 (germline): SGHNT, YYREEE (reference sequence). V gave up 1 base and J gave up 1 base, with 14 bases separating them. The CDR3 nucleotides read TGTGCCAGCAGCTTGTTTCCGTGGGTGGGCCAAGAGACCCAGTACTTC. Residues: CASSLFPWVGQETQYF.

The rearrangement joins TRBV11-2 to TRBJ2-3; 7 nucleotides align to TRBD1. The CDR3 is 15 residues long. Germline values: CDR1 SGHAT, CDR2 FQNNGV. Germline trimming cut 5 bases from V and 1 base from J; bases unmatched to any gene: 6. The CDR3 sequence: CASSLTGMGTDTQYF. CDR3 sequence (DNA): TGTGCCAGCAGCCTGACAGGGATGGGCACAGATACGCAGTATTTT.

The chain carries TRBV9 and TRBJ2-2, with 8 bases fitting TRBD2. This CDR3 has 17 residues. V dropped 4 bases and J dropped 6; count of bases not matched to a gene: 14. Germline V gives CDR1 SGDLS, CDR2 YYNGEE. Here the CDR3 DNA reads TGTGCCAGCAGCACAAGACCCGGGGGGGCCCTTGCCGGGGAGCTGTTTTTT. Its protein product is CASSTRPGGALAGELFF.

V is TRBV5-1 and J is TRBJ2-7; D may be TRBD1 or TRBD2 (5 bases each). The CDR3 has 14 residues. Trimming cost V 3 bases and J 1 base, with 11 bases left between them. From germline, CDR1 is SGHRS and CDR2 YFSETQ. The CDR3 spells CASSSRDGSYEQYF. CDR3 sequence (DNA): TGCGCCAGCAGCTCTCGGGACGGTTCCTACGAGCAGTACTTC.

The V and J genes are TRBV19 and TRBJ2-5, with 8 bases matching TRBD1. Trimming at V came to 4 bases and at J to 2 bases, leaving 3 bases not matched to a gene. The CDR3 totals 14 residues. Germline V CDR1 and CDR2: LNHDA, SQIVND (reference sequence). The CDR3 DNA reads as TGTGCCAGTAGTAGAGACAGGGGACAAGAGACCCAGTACTTC. Amino acids: CASSRDRGQETQYF.

The V gene is TRBV5-6, the J gene TRBJ1-4; D remains unclear. CDR1 and CDR2 (germline): SGHDT, YYEEEE. This CDR3 has 14 amino acids. Trimming stripped 5 bases from V and 0 bases from J, with 8 bases between. CDR3 protein: CASSMAATNEKLFF. The CDR3, as DNA: TGTGCCAGCAGTATGGCCGCAACTAATGAAAAACTGTTTTTT.

This clone occurred once. This chain connects TRBV6-6 to TRBJ1-2, with 7 bases fitting TRBD1. Unmatched junction bases numbered 7, after V lost 3 bases and J lost 6 bases. Germline values: CDR1 MNHNY, CDR2 SVGAGI (reference sequence). The CDR3 runs to 14 residues. DNA of the CDR3: TGTGCCAGCAGTTATAGGGGGCAGGACCATGGCTACACCTTC. Translating gives CASSYRGQDHGYTF.

This chain links TRBV6-1 with TRBJ1-5; D remains unclear. Deletions cut 1 base from V and 7 bases from J, with 11 bases between. CDR1 is MNHNS, CDR2 SASEGT, per germline. The CDR3 loop spans 14 amino acids. CDR3 DNA: TGTGCCAGCAGTGAAGATCGATGGGGACAGCCCCAGCATTTT. This gives the protein CASSEDRWGQPQHF.